This T cell receptor (beta chain) was recorded in a study of OX40 agonist ivuxolimab in advanced cancers. Study observations and caveats: Doses of 0.1 to 3.0 mg/kg were accompanied by clonal expansion of CD4+ and CD8+ blood T cells by week 6.

About this clone itself: Antigen specificity is unknown.

This table comes from immunoSEQ multiplex PCR, and its TCRdb copy is limited to in-frame clones, with some not included. The sample includes 45,000 to 50,000 clones, about 81% seen only once; the top ten take under 9.5%. The sequence came from an adult with an advanced solid tumor such as melanoma, head and neck, liver or kidney cancer. Sample: CD4+ or CD8+ T cells sorted from blood, taken in a trial of the OX40 agonist ivuxolimab.

CDR3 sequence reads: CASRANRGRYGYTF. CDR3 sequence (DNA): TGTGCCAGCAGGGCTAACAGGGGAAGGTATGGCTACACCTTC. The rearrangement links TRBV6-5 to TRBJ1-2; 7 bases align to TRBD1. Germline CDR1 and CDR2: MNHEY and SVGAGI. The CDR3 extends over 14 amino acids. Germline trimming cut 6 bases from V and 5 bases from J; bases unmatched to any gene: 9.